Presented here are 20 T cell receptor beta chains from one specimen sequenced in a study of Ad26.COV2.S vaccination and SARS-CoV-2 variants. Specified treatment: roughly 20 received Ad26.COV2.S at low or high dose, single or two shots; roughly five received placebo; per-sample allocation not given. Specimens were obtained on day 63 following the first vaccine or placebo injection. Sequencing used immunoSEQ multiplex PCR; TCRdb keeps in-frame clones, though not all of them. Of a few hundred thousand clones detected, around nine tenths appear once; the ten largest clones hold roughly 3.1%. Source: peripheral blood, taken in a trial of Ad26.COV2.S vaccine versus placebo. Every receptor here comes from a person aged 18 to 65 who received the Ad26.COV2.S COVID-19 vaccine or a placebo.

The genes are TRBV9 and TRBJ2-3; 8 nucleotides align to TRBD2. J lost 0 bases, V lost 4 bases, and 7 bases had no gene match. This CDR3 spans 16 amino acids. Germline CDR1 reads SGDLS; CDR2 reads YYNGEE. The CDR3 DNA follows: TGTGCCAGCAGCCTCGGGGGGGCCAGTAGCACAGATACGCAGTATTTT. The encoded protein is CASSLGGASSTDTQYF.

The V call is TRBV13, the J call TRBJ2-1; 8 bases are a match to TRBD1. V was clipped by 4 bases and J by 0 bases; unmatched bases: 26. The CDR3 covers 23 residues. CDR1 and CDR2 from the germline V gene are PRHDT and FYEKMQ (reference sequence). CDR3 amino acids: CASSSRQGWPQIDPKSSYNEQFF. Written as DNA, the CDR3 is TGTGCCAGCAGCTCCCGACAGGGGTGGCCACAAATCGACCCTAAAAGCTCCTACAATGAGCAGTTCTTC.

The chain joins TRBV5-1 to TRBJ2-7; D perhaps matches TRBD2 (6 bases). This CDR3 is built from 12 residues. The V end was cut by 5 bases, the J end by 3 bases, with 9 bases between. Looked up from germline, CDR1 is SGHRS and CDR2 is YFSETQ. Written as DNA, the CDR3 is TGCGCCAGCAGTAGCGGTTACTACGAGCAGTACTTC. The encoded protein is CASSSGYYEQYF. Variable domain in full (rest from reference TRBV5-1 and TRBJ2-7): KAGVTQTPRYLIKTRGQQVTLSCSPISGHRSVSWYQQTPGQGLQFLFEYFSETQRNKGNFPGRFSGRQFSNSRSEMNVSTLELGDSALYLCASSSGYYEQYFGPGTRLTVT.

This sequence joins TRBV13 and TRBJ1-2, with D unclear. The CDR3 extends over 14 amino acids. Germline values: CDR1 PRHDT, CDR2 FYEKMQ (reference sequence). V lost 5 bases and J 4 bases, leaving 14 bases between the germline ends. CDR3 loop: CASSLGRAVYGYTF. The CDR3 DNA is TGTGCCAGCAGCCTCGGAAGGGCCGTCTATGGCTACACCTTC.

This chain links TRBV30 with TRBJ2-1, with D perhaps given as TRBD1 or TRBD2 (5 bases each). CDR3 length: 16 amino acids. Trimming pared 0 bases from V and 0 bases from J, leaving 12 bases between. Germline V CDR1 and CDR2: GTSNPN, SVGIG (reference sequence). The CDR3 sequence: CAWSVLSGGSYNEQFF. DNA of the CDR3: TGTGCCTGGAGTGTACTTTCTGGGGGCTCCTACAATGAGCAGTTCTTC.

This clone was observed a single time. V usage is TRBV11-2 and J usage is TRBJ2-1, with 14 bases matching TRBD2. The germline V gene has CDR1 SGHAT and CDR2 FQNNGV. V lost 8 bases and J lost 4; bases outside the gene matches: 10. This CDR3 has 17 residues. CDR3 sequence reads: CASSGTSGGPAYNEQFF. The CDR3 nucleotides are TGTGCCAGCTCAGGGACTAGCGGGGGCCCGGCGTACAATGAGCAGTTCTTC.

The chain recombines TRBV7-6 with TRBJ2-6; possibly TRBD1 or TRBD2 for D (6 bases each). The CDR3 runs 18 residues. V was pared by 1 base and J by 1 base, with 14 bases between. Germline V CDR1 and CDR2: SGHVS, FNYEAQ. Written as DNA, the CDR3 is TGTGCCAGCAGCTTAGAAGGGGGGCCTTATTCTGGGGCCAACGTCCTGACTTTC. This translates into CASSLEGGPYSGANVLTF.

The chain recombines TRBV10-3 with TRBJ2-5; D not resolved. The germline V gene has CDR1 ENHRY and CDR2 SYGVKD. The CDR3 length is 15 residues. Trimming shortened V by 3 bases and J by 0 bases, and 11 bases separated the two germline ends. The CDR3 coding sequence is TGTGCCATCAGTGACCCAGGACCGTACCAAGAGACCCAGTACTTC. Translated, it gives CAISDPGPYQETQYF.

The count of this clone is one. The V gene is TRBV21-1, the J gene TRBJ2-7; TRBD2, as called in the table, went unchecked against the DNA. TRBV21-1 has pseudogene status. The length of the CDR3 is 11 residues. The CDR3 DNA follows: TGTGCCAGCAAGAACCCCTCCAATAGGTACTTC. As protein: CASKNPSNRYF.

The chain combines TRBV4-3 with TRBJ2-4; TRBD2 matches 10 bases. V lost 0 bases and J lost 12; bases outside the gene matches: 11. The CDR3 is 16 amino acids. Germline V lookup: CDR1 LGHNA, CDR2 YSLEER. The CDR3 nucleotides read TGCGCCAGCAGCCAAGATCTTACAGCGGGGGGGCAGAATCAGTACTTC. Translating gives CASSQDLTAGGQNQYF.

This chain uses TRBV12-2 with TRBJ1-1. TRBV12-2 is classified as a pseudogene. The length of the CDR3 is 15 residues. The CDR3 DNA reads TGTGCAAGTCGCTTGTTAGGGCGGCGGAACACTGAAGCTTTCTTT. It encodes CASRLLGRRNTEAFF.

This clone has only a few counts. The rearrangement joins TRBV6-5 to TRBJ2-3, with D perhaps being TRBD1 or TRBD2 (6 bases each). The CDR3 contains 15 residues. The ends were cut back, 0 bases at V and 4 bases at J, with 11 bases in the middle. Germline CDR1 and CDR2: MNHEY and SVGAGI. CDR3 bases: TGTGCCAGCAGTTACTCGAGGGGGGTACCAGATACGCAGTATTTT. Residues: CASSYSRGVPDTQYF.

V and J are TRBV14 and TRBJ1-4; tentative D call: TRBD1 (6 bases). There are 14 residues in the CDR3. The V and J ends lost 1 base and 8 bases respectively, with 11 bases between them. Germline V CDR1 and CDR2: SGHDN, FVKESK. The DNA for the CDR3 is TGTGCCAGCAGCCAAGGAGGGGGAAGAGAAAAACTGTTTTTT. It is translated as CASSQGGGREKLFF.

The chain recombines TRBV4-3 with TRBJ1-2; D not resolved. The CDR3 covers 15 residues. Germline loops: CDR1 LGHNA, CDR2 YSLEER. V lost 0 bases and J 8 bases, leaving 16 bases between the germline ends. CDR3 protein: CASSQDSYPPGGYTF. As DNA, the CDR3 is TGCGCCAGCAGCCAAGATAGTTACCCACCGGGGGGCTACACCTTC.

The gene calls are TRBV5-1 and TRBJ2-2; 7 bases line up with TRBD1. The ends lost 4 bases at V and 2 bases at J; junction bases unmatched: 11. Germline-derived CDR1 and CDR2 are SGHRS and YFSETQ. The CDR3 runs 17 residues. CDR3 sequence reads: CASSPGQKSSNTGELFF. The CDR3 coding sequence is TGCGCCAGCAGCCCGGGACAGAAATCTAGTAACACCGGGGAGCTGTTTTTT. The variable domain in full, completed from reference TRBV5-1 and TRBJ2-2, reads KAGVTQTPRYLIKTRGQQVTLSCSPISGHRSVSWYQQTPGQGLQFLFEYFSETQRNKGNFPGRFSGRQFSNSRSEMNVSTLELGDSALYLCASSPGQKSSNTGELFFGEGSRLTVL.

The chain couples TRBV9 to TRBJ2-7; D possibly corresponds to TRBD1 (6 bases). The CDR3 extends over 15 amino acids. Trimming took 0 bases from V and 2 from J, leaving 12 bases between them. Germline V CDR1 and CDR2: SGDLS, YYNGEE. This CDR3 is CASSVGTAPAYEQYF. In DNA form, the CDR3 reads TGTGCCAGCAGCGTAGGGACAGCACCTGCCTACGAGCAGTACTTC.

The V and J genes are TRBV9 and TRBJ2-1, with D possibly matching TRBD2 (6 bases). CDR1 and CDR2 (germline): SGDLS, YYNGEE. V lost 4 bases to trimming and J lost 8 bases, with 10 bases between them. This CDR3 has 12 residues. The CDR3 DNA sequence: TGTGCCAGCAGCCCGGGGGTGGATGAGCAGTTCTTC. Protein: CASSPGVDEQFF.

This sequence joins TRBV2 and TRBJ2-5; 9 bases line up with TRBD2. Unmatched junction bases numbered 10, after V lost 8 bases and J lost 3 bases. The CDR3 runs 15 residues. Per the germline V gene, CDR1 is SNHLY and CDR2 is FYNNEI. This CDR3 reads CASLREASGKETQYF. The CDR3 region has the DNA TGTGCCAGCCTTCGTGAGGCTAGCGGGAAAGAGACCCAGTACTTC.

V and J are TRBV5-8 and TRBJ2-5, with 8 bases matching TRBD1. This CDR3 has 16 residues. V trimming: 4 bases; J trimming: 3 bases; junction bases outside the gene matches: 11. Germline V gives CDR1 SGHTS, CDR2 YDEGEE. The CDR3 spells CASSPGQAAVKETQYF. In nucleotides, the CDR3 is TGTGCCAGCAGCCCGGGACAGGCAGCCGTTAAAGAGACCCAGTACTTC.

J is TRBJ2-3 and V is TRBV7-9; the match to TRBD2 covers 9 bases. The CDR3 runs 16 residues. V shed 5 bases, J shed 4 bases, and the junction held 10 bases outside the gene matches. Germline values: CDR1 SEHNR, CDR2 FQNEAQ (reference sequence). The CDR3, as DNA: TGTGCCAGCAGCCCTCTGCCGGGACTAGCACCAGATACGCAGTATTTT. Encoded protein: CASSPLPGLAPDTQYF.